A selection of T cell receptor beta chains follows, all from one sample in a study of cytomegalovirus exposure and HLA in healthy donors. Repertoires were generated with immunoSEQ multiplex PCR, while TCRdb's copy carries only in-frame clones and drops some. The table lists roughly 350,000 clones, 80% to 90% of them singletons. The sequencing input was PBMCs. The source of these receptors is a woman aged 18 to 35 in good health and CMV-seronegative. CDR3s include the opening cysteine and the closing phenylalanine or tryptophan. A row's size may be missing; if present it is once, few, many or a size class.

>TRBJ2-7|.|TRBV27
CASSSHSSPYEQYF
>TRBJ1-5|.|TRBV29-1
CSVVSGSNQPQHF
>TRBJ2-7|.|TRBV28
CASSPSGRGRAMEQYF
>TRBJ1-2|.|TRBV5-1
CASSSGQSNYGYTF
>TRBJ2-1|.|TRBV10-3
CAISGSGGEQFF
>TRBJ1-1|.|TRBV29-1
CSAHLPQIMNTEAFF
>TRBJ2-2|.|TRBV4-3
CASSQEGTWTEGTGELFF
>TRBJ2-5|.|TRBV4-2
CASSLEWRESETQYF
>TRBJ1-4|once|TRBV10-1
CASSEWIGLFF
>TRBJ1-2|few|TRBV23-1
CASSQILPYGYTF
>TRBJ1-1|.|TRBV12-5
CASALDRGTEAFF
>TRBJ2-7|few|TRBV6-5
CATQSSYEQYF
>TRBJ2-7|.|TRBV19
CASRGGTGGPYEQYF
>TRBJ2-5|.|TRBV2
CASSEFIETQYF
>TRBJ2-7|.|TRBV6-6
CASSPGSSYEQYF
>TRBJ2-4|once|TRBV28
CASSPGENIQYF
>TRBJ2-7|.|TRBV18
CASSPRTGDHEQYF
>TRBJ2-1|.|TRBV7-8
CASSPKRLADYNEQFF
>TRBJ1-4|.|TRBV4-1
CASSPGTGGSGGEKLFF
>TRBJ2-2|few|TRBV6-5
CASSYSASGNTGELFF
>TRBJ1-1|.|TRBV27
CASSRYPGGDTEAFF
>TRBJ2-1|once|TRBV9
CASSVAGLAGSTIEQFF
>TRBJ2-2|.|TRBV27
CASRPGLAYVLNTGELFF
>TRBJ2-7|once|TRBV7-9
CASSRYEQGRGFSYEQYF
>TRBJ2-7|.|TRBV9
CASSVDPLNTYEQYF
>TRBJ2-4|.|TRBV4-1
CASSQDGGAVAKNIQYF
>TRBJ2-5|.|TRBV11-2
CASNVQAGAAETQYF
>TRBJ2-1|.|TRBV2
CASRGQLYNEQFF
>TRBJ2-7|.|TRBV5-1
CASSEGQVIYEQYF
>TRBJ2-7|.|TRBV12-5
CASGLVGLAGSYEQYF
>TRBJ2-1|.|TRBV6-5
CASSYSVGQGWNEQFF
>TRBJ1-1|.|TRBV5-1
CASSSGQTNTEAFF
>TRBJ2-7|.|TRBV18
CASSGQSYEQYF
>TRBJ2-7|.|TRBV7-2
CASSPGSGPSYEQYF